This TCR beta chain was obtained from a study of T cells in women clearing cervical HPV infection (dated 2018 in TCRdb). Context from the whole study: Cases were about 25 women with histologically confirmed HPV16-related CIN3 or worse, including 2 invasive cancers. Controls were 20 to 30 women whose single incident HPV16 infection cleared within 12 months without precancer or cancer developing. Case blood was taken at the visit when the lesion was first identified, whereas control blood was taken when infection was no longer detected. For cases, the median interval between lesion detection and blood sampling was roughly 140 days, with an interquartile range of 90 to 200 days. Because only a few women had HLA typing data, the possibility that HLA type acted as a confounder could not be ruled out. An exploratory proof-of-principle case-control study, nested within the Guanacaste HPV Natural History Study in Costa Rica, was conducted to compare TCR repertoires across cervical HPV16 outcomes. Cases and controls were matched on year of sample collection and on age within five years. Cases had a median age of around 32 years compared with about 40 for controls, and baseline characteristics showed no significant differences between the groups. The parent cohort enrolled 10,000 or so women aged 18 or older in Guanacaste, Costa Rica, during about 1992 to 1994 and followed them for less than 9 years. Five blinded duplicates per group were added as quality controls, so that around 60 samples were obtained: 50 or so participants and 10 replicates.

About this clone: No cognate antigen has been identified for it. The read falls 3 residues short of the CDR3 end, and the missing part is taken from the germline J gene. The sample has other DNA sequences that encode this CDR3 too.

What the research found in general, with its limitations: TRBV6-7 relative abundance was lower in cases than in controls (around 0.11% versus 0.16%; Bonferroni P = 0.0008). CIN3+ cases had significantly higher TCR repertoire richness than controls across sequencing depths, but evenness did not differ between the groups. Because the number of T cells in each sample was unknown, differences in richness could reflect differing T-cell content rather than repertoire biology. Random forest classifiers combining richness and V gene abundances distinguished cases from controls with an estimated AUC of more than 0.75. Whether associations preceded infection or resulted from infection could not be shown with the cross-sectional design, and effector/memory subsets and HPV-specific T cells were not isolated.

TCR beta CDR3 regions were amplified by multiplex PCR using the immunoSEQ assay from an average of around 1,200 ng genomic DNA per sample. To correct primer bias, the assay used a complete synthetic TCR repertoire to set an amplification baseline. The amplicons were sequenced on the Illumina platform. In the authors' own workflow: Sequences were error-corrected by clustering with frequency ratios and a modified nearest-neighbor algorithm, then analyzed in the immunoSEQ Analyzer with IMGT gene definitions. At each rarefaction depth, TCR richness and evenness were averaged across 20 rarefaction repeats, and samples with fewer sequences than that depth were excluded. Wilcoxon rank sum tests with FDR correction were used to compare V, D and J gene relative abundances between the groups. Blinded duplicates gave an intraclass correlation of about 96% for TCR richness and an average of around 76% across over 55 gene segments. In its TCRdb copy, this immuneACCESS table keeps in-frame sequences only and misses some clones. Where compared with another copy, unresolved V genes explain less than half of these, and the others have no known cause. V and J calls plus clone size are reproduced from that table; the DNA served to infer D and trimming. The table of this sample itemizes about 14,000 clones. The top ten hold 6.5% to 8% of the sample.

CDR1 and CDR2 (SGHRS, YFSETQ) derive from the germline V gene. V and J are trimmed by 4 bases and 7 bases, and the gene matches miss 11 bases of the junction. Including cysteine and phenylalanine, the CDR3 has 15 amino acids. The DNA covers only part of the CDR3, 36 bases in frame from base 1. Every participant had a single incident cervical HPV16 infection, and women with prevalent HPV16 infections were excluded. Cervical HPV DNA was detected by MY09/MY11 PCR, and genotyping was performed by dot-blot hybridization. About 15 mL of heparinized blood were centrifuged, and the buffy coat was aliquoted, frozen at -30°C, then stored at -80°C. QIAGEN kits were used to extract genomic DNA from the buffy coat specimens.

This receptor chain uses TRBV5-1 and TRBJ1-3; 7 central bases correspond to TRBD1. Sequencing was done on a sample of blood buffy coat. The source is a woman between 18 and 69 years old with a cervical HPV16 infection that either progressed to CIN3+ or cleared (not recorded which). CDR3 DNA, as far as it was read: TGCGCCAGCAGCCCTACAGGGGTCGTTGGGAACACC. Protein translation: CASSPTGVVGNT. Given in full, the CDR3 is CASSPTGVVGNTIYF.